The present entry profiles one TCR beta chain with its context. This sample stems from a study of glioma-infiltrating T cells after dendritic cell vaccination. Across the study: Between about 2002 and 2012, patients got autologous tumor lysate-pulsed dendritic cell vaccines.

The time point: after dendritic cell vaccination, including at tumor progression/relapse. PBMC were collected before vaccination, two weeks after the third vaccination, and at progression. The protocol was immunoSEQ multiplex PCR, while the TCRdb copy is restricted to in-frame clones and leaves out a portion. The sample has more than 45,000 clones, just under 85% seen once. The source of this sequence is a human donor with glioblastoma. This specimen was blood, taken after dendritic cell vaccination.

CDR3 nucleotides: TGCGCCAGCAGCCAATGGTTGAGTTCGGACAGACCCTACGAGCAGTACTTC. This translates into CASSQWLSSDRPYEQYF. The V gene is TRBV4-3, the J gene TRBJ2-7; perhaps TRBD1 as D (6 bases). CDR3 size: 17 residues. CDR1 is LGHNA and CDR2 is YSLEER in the germline V gene. Trimming removed 2 bases at V and 2 bases at J, with 19 bases between.